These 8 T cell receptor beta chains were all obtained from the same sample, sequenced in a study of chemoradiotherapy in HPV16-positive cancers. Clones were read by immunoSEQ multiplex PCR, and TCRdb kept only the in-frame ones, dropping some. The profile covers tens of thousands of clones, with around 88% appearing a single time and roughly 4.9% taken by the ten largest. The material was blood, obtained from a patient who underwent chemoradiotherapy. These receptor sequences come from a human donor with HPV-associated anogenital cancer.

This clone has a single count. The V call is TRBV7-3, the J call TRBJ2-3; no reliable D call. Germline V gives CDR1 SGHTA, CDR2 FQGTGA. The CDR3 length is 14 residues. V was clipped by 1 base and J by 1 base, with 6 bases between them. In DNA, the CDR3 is TGTGCCAGCAGCTTAAACGGCCGCACAGATACGCAGTATTTT. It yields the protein CASSLNGRTDTQYF.

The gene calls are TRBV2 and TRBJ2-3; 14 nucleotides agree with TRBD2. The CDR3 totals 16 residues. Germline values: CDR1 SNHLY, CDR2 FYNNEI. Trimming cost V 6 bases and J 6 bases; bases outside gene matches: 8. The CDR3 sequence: CASSDGLAGGGDTQYF. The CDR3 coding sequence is TGTGCCAGCAGCGACGGACTAGCGGGGGGTGGGGATACGCAGTATTTT.

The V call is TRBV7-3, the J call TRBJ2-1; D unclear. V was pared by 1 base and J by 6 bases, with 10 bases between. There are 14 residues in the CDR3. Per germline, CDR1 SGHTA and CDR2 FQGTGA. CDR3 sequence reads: CASSLSGMVNEQFF. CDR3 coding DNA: TGTGCCAGCAGCTTAAGTGGTATGGTCAATGAGCAGTTCTTC.

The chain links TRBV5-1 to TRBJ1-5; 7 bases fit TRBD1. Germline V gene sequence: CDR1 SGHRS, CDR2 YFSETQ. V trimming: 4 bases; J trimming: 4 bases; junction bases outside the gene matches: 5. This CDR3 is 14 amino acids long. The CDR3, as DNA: TGCGCCAGCAGCCGGACAGGCCGAAATCAGCCCCAGCATTTT. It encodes CASSRTGRNQPQHF.

The CDR3: CASSSGMNTGELFF. The CDR3, as DNA: TGTGCCAGTAGTTCCGGAATGAACACCGGGGAGCTGTTTTTT. The V gene is TRBV19, the J gene TRBJ2-2, with D unclear. Germline assignment: CDR1 LNHDA and CDR2 SQIVND (reference sequence). The CDR3 covers 14 residues. Trimming stripped 5 bases from V and 1 base from J, with 8 bases between.

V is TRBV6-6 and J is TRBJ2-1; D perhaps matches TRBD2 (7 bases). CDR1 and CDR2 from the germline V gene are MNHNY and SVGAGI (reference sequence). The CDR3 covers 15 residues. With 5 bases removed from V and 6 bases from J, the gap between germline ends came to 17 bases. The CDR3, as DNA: TGTGCCAGCAGTGCCCCGGGGGGCCATGTCAATGAGCAGTTCTTC. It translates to CASSAPGGHVNEQFF.

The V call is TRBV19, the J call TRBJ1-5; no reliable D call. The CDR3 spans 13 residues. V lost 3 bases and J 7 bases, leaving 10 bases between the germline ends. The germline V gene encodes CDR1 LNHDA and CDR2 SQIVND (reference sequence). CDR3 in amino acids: CASSISQYQPQHF. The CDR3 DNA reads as TGTGCCAGTAGTATCTCCCAGTACCAGCCCCAGCATTTT.

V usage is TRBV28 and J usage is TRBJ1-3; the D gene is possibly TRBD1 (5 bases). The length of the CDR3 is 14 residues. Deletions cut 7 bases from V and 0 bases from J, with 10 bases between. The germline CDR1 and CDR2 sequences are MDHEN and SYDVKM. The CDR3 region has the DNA TGTGCCAGCACCCGACAGCTCTCTGGAAACACCATATATTTT. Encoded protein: CASTRQLSGNTIYF.